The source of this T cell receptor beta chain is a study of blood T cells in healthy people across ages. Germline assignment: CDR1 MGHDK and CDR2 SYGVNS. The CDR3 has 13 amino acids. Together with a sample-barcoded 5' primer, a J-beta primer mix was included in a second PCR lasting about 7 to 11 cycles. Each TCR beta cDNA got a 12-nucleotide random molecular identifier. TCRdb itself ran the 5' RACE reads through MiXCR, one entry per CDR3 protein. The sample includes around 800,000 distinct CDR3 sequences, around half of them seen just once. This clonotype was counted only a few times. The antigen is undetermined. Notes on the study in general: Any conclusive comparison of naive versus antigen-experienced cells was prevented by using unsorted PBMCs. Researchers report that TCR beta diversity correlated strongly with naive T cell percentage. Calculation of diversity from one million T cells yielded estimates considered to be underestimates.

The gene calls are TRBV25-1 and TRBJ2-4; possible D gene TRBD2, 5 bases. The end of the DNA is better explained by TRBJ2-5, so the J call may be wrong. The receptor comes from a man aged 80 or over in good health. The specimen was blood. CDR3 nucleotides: TGTGCCAGCAAACGAGGGAGCCAGGAGACCCAGTACTTC. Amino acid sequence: CASKRGSQETQYF.